This T cell receptor beta chain is from a study of PD-L1 blockade in urothelial cancer. Assay: immunoSEQ multiplex PCR; the TCRdb copy retains only in-frame clones and omits some. The sample carries about 50,000 clones, 60% to 80% recorded once. Germline lookup yields CDR1 LGHNA and CDR2 YSLEER. The CDR3 spans 15 residues. V lost 0 bases to trimming and J lost 7 bases, with 12 bases between them. Each patient gave between 1 and 8 samples, pretreatment and on-treatment. Sample: PBMCs, taken around atezolizumab (anti-PD-L1) treatment. The chain combines TRBV4-3 with TRBJ2-2; D might be TRBD1 (6 bases). The TCR originated in a man in his 70s with urothelial cancer. CDR3 bases: TGCGCCAGCAGCCAAGAGCGCAGGGGATACGGGGAGCTGTTTTTT. This gives the protein CASSQERRGYGELFF.